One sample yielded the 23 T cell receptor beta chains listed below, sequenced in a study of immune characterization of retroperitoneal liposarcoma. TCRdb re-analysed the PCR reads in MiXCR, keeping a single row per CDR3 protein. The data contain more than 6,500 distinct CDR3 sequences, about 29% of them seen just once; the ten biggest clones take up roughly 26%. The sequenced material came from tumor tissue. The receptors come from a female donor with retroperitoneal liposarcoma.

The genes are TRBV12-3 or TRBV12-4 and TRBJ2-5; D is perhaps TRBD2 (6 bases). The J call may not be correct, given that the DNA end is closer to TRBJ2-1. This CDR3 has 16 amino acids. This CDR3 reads CASSQLRDFSLSEQFF. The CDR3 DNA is TGTGCCAGCAGTCAACTCCGGGACTTCTCTCTAAGCGAGCAGTTCTTC.

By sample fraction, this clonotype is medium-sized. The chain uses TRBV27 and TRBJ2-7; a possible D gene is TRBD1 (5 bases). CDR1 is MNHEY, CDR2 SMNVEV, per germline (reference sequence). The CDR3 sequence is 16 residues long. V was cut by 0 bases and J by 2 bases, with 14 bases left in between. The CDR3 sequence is CASSLSVRTPAYEQYF. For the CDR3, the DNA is TGTGCCAGCAGTTTATCCGTGAGGACACCTGCCTACGAGCAGTACTTC.

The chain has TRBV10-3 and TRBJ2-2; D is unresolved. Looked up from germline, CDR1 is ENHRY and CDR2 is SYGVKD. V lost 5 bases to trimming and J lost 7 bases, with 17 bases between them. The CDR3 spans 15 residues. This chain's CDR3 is CAISRKERGFGELFF. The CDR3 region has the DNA TGTGCCATCAGTAGAAAAGAGAGAGGTTTCGGGGAGCTGTTTTTT.

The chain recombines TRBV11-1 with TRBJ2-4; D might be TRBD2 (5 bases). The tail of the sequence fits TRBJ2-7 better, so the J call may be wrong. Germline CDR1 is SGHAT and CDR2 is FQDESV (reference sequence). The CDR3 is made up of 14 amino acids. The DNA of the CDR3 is TGTGCCAGCAGCTTCGGACTCCTGGGGTACGAGCAGTACTTC. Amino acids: CASSFGLLGYEQYF.

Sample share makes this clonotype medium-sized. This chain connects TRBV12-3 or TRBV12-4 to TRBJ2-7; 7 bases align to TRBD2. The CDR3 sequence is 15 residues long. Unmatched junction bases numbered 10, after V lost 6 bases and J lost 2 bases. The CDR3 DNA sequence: TGTGCCAGCAGCTGGAGCGGGACCAGGGCCTACGAGCAGTACTTC. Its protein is CASSWSGTRAYEQYF.

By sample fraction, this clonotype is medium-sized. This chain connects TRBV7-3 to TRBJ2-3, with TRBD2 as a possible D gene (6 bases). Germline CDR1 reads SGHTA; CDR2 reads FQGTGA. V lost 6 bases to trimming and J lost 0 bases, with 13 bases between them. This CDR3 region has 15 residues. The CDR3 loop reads CASRPAGTSTDTQYF. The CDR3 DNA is TGTGCCAGCAGACCCGCCGGGACTAGCACAGATACGCAGTATTTT.

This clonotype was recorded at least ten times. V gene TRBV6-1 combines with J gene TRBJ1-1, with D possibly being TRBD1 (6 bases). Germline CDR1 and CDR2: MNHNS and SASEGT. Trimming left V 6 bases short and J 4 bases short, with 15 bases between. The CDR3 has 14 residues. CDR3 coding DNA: TGTGCCAGCAGGGGCCCAGGGGCGCGCACTGAAGCTTTCTTT. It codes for CASRGPGARTEAFF.

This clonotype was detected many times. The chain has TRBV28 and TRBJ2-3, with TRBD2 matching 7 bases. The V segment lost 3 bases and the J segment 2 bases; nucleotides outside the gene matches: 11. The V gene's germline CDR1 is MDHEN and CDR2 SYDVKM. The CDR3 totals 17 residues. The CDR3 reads CASSFGAGRALTDTQYF. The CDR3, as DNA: TGTGCCAGCAGTTTTGGGGCGGGGAGGGCCCTCACAGATACGCAGTATTTT.

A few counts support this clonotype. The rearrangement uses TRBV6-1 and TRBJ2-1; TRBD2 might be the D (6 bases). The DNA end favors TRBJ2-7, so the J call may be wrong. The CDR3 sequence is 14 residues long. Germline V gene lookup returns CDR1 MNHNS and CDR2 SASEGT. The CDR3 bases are TGTGCCAGCAGTGAAGGGGGGGTTTGGTACGAGCAGTACGTC. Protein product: CASSEGGVWYEQYV.

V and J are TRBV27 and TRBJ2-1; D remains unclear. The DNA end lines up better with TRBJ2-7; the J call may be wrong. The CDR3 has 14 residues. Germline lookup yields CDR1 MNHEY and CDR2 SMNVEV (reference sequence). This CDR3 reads CASSHDSSYNEQYF. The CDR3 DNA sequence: TGTGCCAGCAGTCACGATAGCTCCTACAATGAGCAGTACTTC.

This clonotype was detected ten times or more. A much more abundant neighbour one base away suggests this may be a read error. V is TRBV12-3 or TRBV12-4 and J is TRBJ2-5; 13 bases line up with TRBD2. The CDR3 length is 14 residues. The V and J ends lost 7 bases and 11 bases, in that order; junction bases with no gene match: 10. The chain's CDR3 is CASISGTSGTEQYF. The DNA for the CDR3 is TGTGCCAGCATCTCCGGGACTAGCGGGACTGAGCAGTACTTC.

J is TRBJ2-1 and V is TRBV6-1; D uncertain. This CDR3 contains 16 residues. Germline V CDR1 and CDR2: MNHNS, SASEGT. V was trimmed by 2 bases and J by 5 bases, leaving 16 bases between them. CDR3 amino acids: CASSESYYRRNNEQFF. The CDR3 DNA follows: TGTGCCAGCAGTGAAAGTTACTACCGCAGAAACAATGAGCAGTTCTTC.

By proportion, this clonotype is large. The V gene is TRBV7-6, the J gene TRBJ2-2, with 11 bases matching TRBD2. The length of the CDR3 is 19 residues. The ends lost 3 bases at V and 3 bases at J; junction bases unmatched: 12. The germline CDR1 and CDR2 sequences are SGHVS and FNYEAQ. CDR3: CASSFDTSGSHVDTGELFF. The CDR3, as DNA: TGTGCCAGCAGCTTTGATACTAGCGGGAGCCACGTCGACACCGGGGAGCTGTTTTTT.

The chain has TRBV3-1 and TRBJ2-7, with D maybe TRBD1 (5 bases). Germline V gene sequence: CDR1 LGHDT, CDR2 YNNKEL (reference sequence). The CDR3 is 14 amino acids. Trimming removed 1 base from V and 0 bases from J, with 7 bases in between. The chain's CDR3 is CASSQAQDSYEQYF. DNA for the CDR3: TGTGCCAGCAGCCAAGCACAGGACTCCTACGAGCAGTACTTC.

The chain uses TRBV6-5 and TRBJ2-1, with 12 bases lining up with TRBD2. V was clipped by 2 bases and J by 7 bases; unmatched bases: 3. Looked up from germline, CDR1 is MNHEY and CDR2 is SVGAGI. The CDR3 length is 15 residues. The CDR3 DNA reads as TGTGCCAGCAGTTACGACCTAGCGGGAGGGAATGAGCAGTTCTTC. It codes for CASSYDLAGGNEQFF.

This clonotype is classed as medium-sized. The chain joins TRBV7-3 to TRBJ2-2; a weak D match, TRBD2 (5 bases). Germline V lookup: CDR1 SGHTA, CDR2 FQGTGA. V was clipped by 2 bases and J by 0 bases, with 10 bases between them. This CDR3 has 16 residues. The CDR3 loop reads CASSLSGGSNTGELFF. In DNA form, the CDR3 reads TGTGCCAGCAGCTTATCTGGCGGGTCGAACACCGGGGAGCTGTTTTTT.

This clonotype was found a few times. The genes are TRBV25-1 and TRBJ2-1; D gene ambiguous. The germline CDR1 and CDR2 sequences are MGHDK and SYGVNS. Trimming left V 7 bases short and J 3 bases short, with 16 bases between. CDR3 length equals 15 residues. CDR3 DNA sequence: TGTGCCAGCACCAAGAGAGGCGGTGACTACAATGAGCAGTTCTTC. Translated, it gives CASTKRGGDYNEQFF.

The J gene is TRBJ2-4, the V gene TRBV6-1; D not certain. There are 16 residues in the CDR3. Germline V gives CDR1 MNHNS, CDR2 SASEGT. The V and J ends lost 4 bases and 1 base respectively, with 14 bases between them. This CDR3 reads CASSAPMGAAKNIQYF. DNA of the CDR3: TGTGCCAGCAGTGCCCCAATGGGTGCGGCCAAAAACATTCAGTACTTC.

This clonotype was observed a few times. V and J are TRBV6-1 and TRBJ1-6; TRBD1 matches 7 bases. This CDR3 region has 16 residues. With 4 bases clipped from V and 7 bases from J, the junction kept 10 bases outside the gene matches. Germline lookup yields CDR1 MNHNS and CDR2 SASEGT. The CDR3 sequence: CASSAVGQAGNSPLHF. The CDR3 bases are TGTGCCAGCAGTGCCGTCGGACAGGCAGGGAATTCACCCCTCCACTTT.

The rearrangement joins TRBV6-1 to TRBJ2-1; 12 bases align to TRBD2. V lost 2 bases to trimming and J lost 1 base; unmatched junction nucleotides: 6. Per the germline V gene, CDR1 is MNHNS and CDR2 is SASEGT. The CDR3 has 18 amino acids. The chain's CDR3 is CASSEWASGRGSYNEQFF. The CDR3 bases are TGTGCCAGCAGTGAATGGGCTAGCGGGAGGGGGTCCTACAATGAGCAGTTCTTC.

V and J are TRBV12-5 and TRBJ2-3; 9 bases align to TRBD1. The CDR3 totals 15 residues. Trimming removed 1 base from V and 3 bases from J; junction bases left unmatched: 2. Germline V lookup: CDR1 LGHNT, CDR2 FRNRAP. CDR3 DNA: TGTGCTAGTGGTTTGGCTGGACAGGGGACAGATACGCAGTATTTT. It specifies CASGLAGQGTDTQYF.

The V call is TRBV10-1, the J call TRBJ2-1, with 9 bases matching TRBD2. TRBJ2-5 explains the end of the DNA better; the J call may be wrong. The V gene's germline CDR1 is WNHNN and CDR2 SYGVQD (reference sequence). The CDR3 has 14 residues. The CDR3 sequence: CASSSSGIGETQYF. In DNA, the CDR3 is TGCGCCAGCAGTTCTAGCGGGATAGGAGAGACCCAGTACTTC.

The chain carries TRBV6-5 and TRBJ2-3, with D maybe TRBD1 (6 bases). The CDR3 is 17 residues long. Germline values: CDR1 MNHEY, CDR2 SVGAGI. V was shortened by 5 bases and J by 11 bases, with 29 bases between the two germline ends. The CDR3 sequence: CASSPLLGLPGDNEQYF. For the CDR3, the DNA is TGTGCCAGCAGTCCGCTTTTGGGTTTGCCCGGGGACAATGAGCAGTATTTT.